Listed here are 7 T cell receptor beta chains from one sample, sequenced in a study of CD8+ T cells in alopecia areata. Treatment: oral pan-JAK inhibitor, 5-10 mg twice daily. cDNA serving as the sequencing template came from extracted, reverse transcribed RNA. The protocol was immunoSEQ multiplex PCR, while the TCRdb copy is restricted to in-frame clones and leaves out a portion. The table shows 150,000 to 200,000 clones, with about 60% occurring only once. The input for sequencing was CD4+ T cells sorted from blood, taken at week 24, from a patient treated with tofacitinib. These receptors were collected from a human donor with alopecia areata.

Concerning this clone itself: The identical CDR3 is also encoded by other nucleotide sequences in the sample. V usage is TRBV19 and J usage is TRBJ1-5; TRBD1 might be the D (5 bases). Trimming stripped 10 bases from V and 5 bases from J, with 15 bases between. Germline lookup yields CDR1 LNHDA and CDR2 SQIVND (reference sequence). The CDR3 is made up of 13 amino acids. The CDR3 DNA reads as TGTGCCACGGATCGGGACGGCTATCAGCCCCAGCATTTT. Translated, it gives CATDRDGYQPQHF.

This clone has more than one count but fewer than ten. CDR3 DNA sequence: TGTGCCAGCAGCTTAGCACCGGGACAGGGCACAGATACGCAGTATTTT. Translating gives CASSLAPGQGTDTQYF. This chain links TRBV11-1 with TRBJ2-3, with 8 bases fitting TRBD1. This CDR3 has 16 residues. Trimming took 0 bases from V and 1 from J; bases not matched to a gene: 3. CDR1 SGHAT and CDR2 FQDESV come from the germline V gene (reference sequence).

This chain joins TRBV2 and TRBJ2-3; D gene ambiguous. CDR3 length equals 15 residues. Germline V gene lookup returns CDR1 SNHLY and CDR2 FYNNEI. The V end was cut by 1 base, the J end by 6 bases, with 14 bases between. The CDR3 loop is CASSEEDVEWDTQYF. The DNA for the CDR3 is TGTGCCAGCAGTGAAGAGGATGTGGAATGGGATACGCAGTATTTT.

The CDR3 reads CASSELQGIAKNIQYF. The CDR3 DNA reads TGTGCCAGCAGTGAACTACAGGGAATAGCCAAAAACATTCAGTACTTC. The chain links TRBV2 to TRBJ2-4; D is perhaps TRBD1 (6 bases). The germline gives CDR1 SNHLY, CDR2 FYNNEI. With 2 bases removed from V and 0 bases from J, the gap between germline ends came to 11 bases. The CDR3 loop spans 16 amino acids.

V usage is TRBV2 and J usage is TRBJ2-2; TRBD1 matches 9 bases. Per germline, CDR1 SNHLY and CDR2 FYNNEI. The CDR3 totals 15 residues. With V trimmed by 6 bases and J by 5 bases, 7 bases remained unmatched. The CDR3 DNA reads TGTGCCAGCAGCGCGGACAGGGGCCGGACCGGGGAGCTGTTTTTT. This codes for CASSADRGRTGELFF. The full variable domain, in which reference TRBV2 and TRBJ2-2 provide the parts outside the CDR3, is EPEVTQTPSHQVTQMGQEVILRCVPISNHLYFYWYRQILGQKVEFLVSFYNNEISEKSEIFDDQFSVERPDGSNFTLKIRSTKLEDSAMYFCASSADRGRTGELFFGEGSRLTVL.

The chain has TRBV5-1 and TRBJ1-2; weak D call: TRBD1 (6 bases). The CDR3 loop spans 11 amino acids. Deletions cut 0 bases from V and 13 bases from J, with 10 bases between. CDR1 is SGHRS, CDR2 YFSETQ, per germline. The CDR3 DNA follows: TGCGCCAGCAGCTTGGACAGGGCGGTCACCTTC. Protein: CASSLDRAVTF.

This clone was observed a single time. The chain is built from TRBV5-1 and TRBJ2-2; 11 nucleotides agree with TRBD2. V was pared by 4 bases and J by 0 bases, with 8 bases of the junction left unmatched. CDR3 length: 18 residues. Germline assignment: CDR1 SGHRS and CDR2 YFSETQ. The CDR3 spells CASSRTGTSGANTGELFF. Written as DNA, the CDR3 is TGCGCCAGCAGCAGGACCGGGACTAGCGGTGCGAACACCGGGGAGCTGTTTTTT.